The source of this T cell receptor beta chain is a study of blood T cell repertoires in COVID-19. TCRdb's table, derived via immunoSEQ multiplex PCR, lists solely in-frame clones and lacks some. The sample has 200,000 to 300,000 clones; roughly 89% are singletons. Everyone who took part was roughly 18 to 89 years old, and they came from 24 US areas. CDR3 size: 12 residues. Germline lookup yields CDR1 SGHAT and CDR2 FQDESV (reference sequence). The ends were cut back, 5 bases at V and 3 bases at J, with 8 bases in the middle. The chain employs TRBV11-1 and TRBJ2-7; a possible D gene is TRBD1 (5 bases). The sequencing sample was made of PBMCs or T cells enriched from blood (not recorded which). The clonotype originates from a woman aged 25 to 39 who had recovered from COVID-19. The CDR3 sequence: CASSPQDYEQYF. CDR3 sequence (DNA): TGTGCCAGCAGCCCACAGGACTACGAGCAGTACTTC.